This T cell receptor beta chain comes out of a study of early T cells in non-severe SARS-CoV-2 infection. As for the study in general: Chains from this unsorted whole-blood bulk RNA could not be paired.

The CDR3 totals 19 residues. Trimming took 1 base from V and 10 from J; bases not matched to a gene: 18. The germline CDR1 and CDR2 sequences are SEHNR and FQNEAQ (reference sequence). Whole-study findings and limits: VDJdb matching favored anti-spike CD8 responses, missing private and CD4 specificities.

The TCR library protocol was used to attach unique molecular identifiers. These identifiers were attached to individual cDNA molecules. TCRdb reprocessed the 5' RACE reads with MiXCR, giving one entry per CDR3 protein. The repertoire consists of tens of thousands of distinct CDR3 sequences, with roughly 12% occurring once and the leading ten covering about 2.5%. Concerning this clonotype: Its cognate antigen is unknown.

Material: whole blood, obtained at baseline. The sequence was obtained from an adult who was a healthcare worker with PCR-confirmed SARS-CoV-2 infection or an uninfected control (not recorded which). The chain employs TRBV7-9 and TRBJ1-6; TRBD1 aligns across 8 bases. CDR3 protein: CASSLDPHSGDRTRSPLHF. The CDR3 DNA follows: TGTGCCAGCAGCTTAGATCCCCACTCCGGGGACAGGACTCGGTCACCCCTCCACTTT.